This T cell receptor (beta chain) is drawn from a study of T cell responses to AZD1222 COVID-19 vaccine. Germline CDR1 and CDR2: SGHKS and YYEKEE (reference sequence). The CDR3 extends over 17 amino acids. J gave up 2 bases and V 3 bases, and 11 bases lay outside the gene matches. Only in-frame clones appear in the TCRdb table, and some are missing; sequencing was by immunoSEQ multiplex PCR. Among over 150,000 clones, roughly nine tenths were seen once, and the ten largest hold about 5%. The chain carries TRBV5-5 and TRBJ2-3, with TRBD2 matching over 8 bases. This sample comprised peripheral blood, obtained on day 0 of MenACWY control vaccination. The receptor was isolated from an adult in good health. CDR3 coding DNA: TGTGCCAGCAGCTCGGGGGGGTCACCCCTTTCCACAGATACGCAGTATTTT. Its protein is CASSSGGSPLSTDTQYF.